These 16 T cell receptor beta chains share one sample of origin, sequenced in a study of identical twins. TCRdb reprocessed the 5' RACE reads with MiXCR, giving one entry per CDR3 protein. The repertoire includes roughly 480,000 distinct CDR3 sequences, about 24% of them detected once, and over 2.5% sits in the top ten. The data also belong to a second study, concerning T cells expressing NK-cell markers.

Sample: CD4+ T cells sorted from blood. These receptors all stem from a young woman in good health.

This clonotype was seen repeatedly, ten times or more. The chain employs TRBV10-3 and TRBJ1-2; TRBD1 might be the D (5 bases). CDR3 length equals 13 residues. Trimming removed 3 bases from V and 4 bases from J, with 9 bases in between. Germline loops: CDR1 ENHRY, CDR2 SYGVKD. The CDR3 loop is CAISEGQAYGYTF. CDR3 coding DNA: TGTGCCATCAGTGAAGGACAAGCCTATGGCTACACCTTC.

In its sample, this clonotype was seen a few times. J is TRBJ2-2 and V is TRBV20-1, with 10 bases matching TRBD2. There are 14 residues in the CDR3. Germline values: CDR1 DFQATT, CDR2 SNEGSKA (reference sequence). V lost 3 bases, J lost 5 bases, and 3 bases stayed unmatched. The CDR3 protein is CSASGLAVTGELFF. The CDR3 nucleotides read TGCAGTGCTAGCGGACTAGCGGTTACCGGGGAGCTGTTTTTT.

This sequence joins TRBV25-1 and TRBJ1-1, with 8 bases matching TRBD1. Germline V gene sequence: CDR1 MGHDK, CDR2 SYGVNS. The CDR3 length is 15 residues. J was trimmed by 1 base and V by 5 bases; bases with no gene match: 6. CDR3 loop: CASSNPGGGNTEAFF. In DNA form, the CDR3 reads TGTGCCAGCAGTAATCCAGGGGGCGGGAACACTGAAGCTTTCTTT.

The chain has TRBV2 and TRBJ1-6; no reliable D call. Germline values: CDR1 SNHLY, CDR2 FYNNEI. V lost 0 bases, J lost 7 bases, and 10 bases lay in between. This CDR3 is built from 15 residues. CDR3 nucleotide sequence: TGTGCCAGCAGTGAAGCTGGGTCAGAAAATTCACCCCTCCACTTT. Translation: CASSEAGSENSPLHF. Variable domain in full (rest from reference TRBV2 and TRBJ1-6): EPEVTQTPSHQVTQMGQEVILRCVPISNHLYFYWYRQILGQKVEFLVSFYNNEISEKSEIFDDQFSVERPDGSNFTLKIRSTKLEDSAMYFCASSEAGSENSPLHFGNGTRLTVT.

There are a few counts of this clonotype. V gene TRBV5-1 combines with J gene TRBJ2-5; D not certain. Germline V gene data show CDR1 as SGHRS and CDR2 as YFSETQ. The CDR3 consists of 12 residues. V was cut by 4 bases and J by 5 bases, with 9 bases left in between. CDR3 coding DNA: TGCGCCAGCAGCCCAATCCGGGAGACCCAGTACTTC. Residues: CASSPIRETQYF.

The chain has TRBV5-1 and TRBJ1-2; D remains ambiguous. Germline values: CDR1 SGHRS, CDR2 YFSETQ. This CDR3 spans 15 amino acids. V lost 0 bases, J lost 5 bases, and 14 bases lay in between. CDR3 nucleotides: TGCGCCAGCAGCTTGGCCCTCTCAACAGAATATGGCTACACCTTC. Translating gives CASSLALSTEYGYTF.

The rearrangement joins TRBV12-3 or TRBV12-4 to TRBJ1-4; TRBD1 might be the D (5 bases). V lost 6 bases to trimming and J lost 10 bases, with 18 bases between them. This CDR3 is built from 14 residues. CDR3 residues: CASSLVGAEGKLFF. The CDR3 DNA is TGTGCCAGCAGCCTAGTAGGGGCGGAAGGAAAACTGTTTTTT.

The chain has TRBV24-1 and TRBJ2-1; D gene unclear. In germline, CDR1 is KGHDR, CDR2 SFDVKD. With 5 bases removed from V and 10 bases from J, the gap between germline ends came to 8 bases. The CDR3 runs to 11 residues. CDR3 in DNA: TGTGCCACCAGTGGTGGTCGGGAGCAGTTCTTC. Its protein is CATSGGREQFF.

With regard to this clonotype: At one boundary the junction diverges from the germline segment, which might be a read error. The chain is built from TRBV19 and TRBJ2-3; D is tentatively TRBD1 or TRBD2 (5 bases each). This CDR3 is 16 amino acids long. Germline V gives CDR1 LNHDA, CDR2 SQIVND (reference sequence). In nucleotides, the CDR3 is TGTGCCAGTAGTCTAGATCCGGGACGCAGCACAGATACGCAGTATTTT. The encoded protein is CASSLDPGRSTDTQYF.

V gene TRBV10-3 combines with J gene TRBJ1-1; D is possibly TRBD1 (6 bases). Germline V gene sequence: CDR1 ENHRY, CDR2 SYGVKD. V was pared by 4 bases and J by 5 bases, with 17 bases between. The CDR3 length is 15 residues. Here the CDR3 reads CAISAAGTQTTEAFF. The CDR3 bases are TGTGCCATCAGTGCGGCCGGGACACAGACGACTGAAGCTTTCTTT.

This clonotype was detected once. The chain uses TRBV5-1 and TRBJ2-2; D unresolved. This CDR3 is 15 amino acids long. The V gene's germline CDR1 is SGHRS and CDR2 YFSETQ. The V and J ends lost 2 bases and 2 bases respectively, with 10 bases between them. The CDR3 region is CASSFQEINTGELFF. As DNA, the CDR3 is TGCGCCAGCAGCTTTCAGGAGATCAACACCGGGGAGCTGTTTTTT.

The chain employs TRBV7-9 and TRBJ2-1; D remains unclear. In germline, CDR1 is SEHNR, CDR2 FQNEAQ (reference sequence). V was clipped by 3 bases and J by 10 bases, with 13 bases between them. CDR3 length equals 13 residues. In DNA form, the CDR3 reads TGTGCCAGCAGCTTGGGCCTTTGGGTCGAGCAGTTCTTC. It yields the protein CASSLGLWVEQFF.

The rearrangement uses TRBV5-1 and TRBJ1-6; D uncertain. The germline CDR1 and CDR2 sequences are SGHRS and YFSETQ. The CDR3 runs 13 residues. The V and J ends lost 5 bases and 10 bases respectively, with 13 bases between them. The CDR3 here is CASSASVASPLHF. In DNA, the CDR3 is TGCGCCAGCAGTGCGTCAGTCGCGTCACCCCTCCACTTT.

A few counts support this clonotype. The chain couples TRBV12-3 or TRBV12-4 to TRBJ2-2, with 9 bases aligning to TRBD1. The CDR3 extends over 15 amino acids. The V and J ends lost 9 bases and 1 base, in that order; junction bases with no gene match: 6. DNA of the CDR3: TGTGCCAGTCACAGGGGGCACCTGAACACCGGGGAGCTGTTTTTT. Translating gives CASHRGHLNTGELFF.

This chain connects TRBV12-3 or TRBV12-4 to TRBJ1-2; 12 bases fit TRBD1. The CDR3 length is 14 residues. Trimming at V came to 7 bases and at J to 8 bases, leaving 8 bases not matched to a gene. Here the CDR3 reads CASTHTGTGGGYTF. CDR3 DNA: TGTGCCAGCACTCACACTGGGACAGGGGGCGGCTACACCTTC.

This clonotype has more than one count but fewer than ten. V is TRBV5-1 and J is TRBJ2-7; D is ambiguous. Trimming took off 5 bases at V and 4 bases at J, with 10 bases between the two ends. Looked up from germline, CDR1 is SGHRS and CDR2 is YFSETQ. CDR3 size: 12 residues. In DNA form, the CDR3 reads TGCGCCAGCAGTGTCCAACCATACGAGCAGTACTTC. Protein sequence: CASSVQPYEQYF.